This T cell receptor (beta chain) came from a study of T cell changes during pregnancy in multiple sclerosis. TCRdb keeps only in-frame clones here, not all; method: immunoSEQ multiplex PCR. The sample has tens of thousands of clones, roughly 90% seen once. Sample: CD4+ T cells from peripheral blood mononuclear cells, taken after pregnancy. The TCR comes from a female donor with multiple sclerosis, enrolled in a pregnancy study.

CDR3 nucleotide sequence: TGCGCCAGCAGCCAAGATCCCAGGGTGCAGGGCTATTCACCCCTCCACTTT. It translates to CASSQDPRVQGYSPLHF. The chain uses TRBV4-1 and TRBJ1-6, with D possibly being TRBD1 (5 bases). V dropped 0 bases and J dropped 8 bases, with 17 bases sitting between them. The CDR3 is 17 amino acids. CDR1 MGHRA and CDR2 YSYEKL come from the germline V gene.